These 26 T cell receptor beta chains were all obtained from the same sample, sequenced in a study of blood T cell repertoires in COVID-19. Profiled with immunoSEQ multiplex PCR; TCRdb holds only in-frame clones, not every one. The repertoire holds about 210,000 clones, about 86% seen once, with more than 8.5% in the top ten. What was sequenced was PBMCs or T cells enriched from blood (not recorded which). These receptor sequences come from a woman aged 45 to 65 with acute COVID-19.

The count of this clone is one. This rearrangement joins TRBV5-1 to TRBJ1-6; possible D gene TRBD1, 6 bases. CDR1 and CDR2 (germline): SGHRS, YFSETQ. V lost 7 bases to trimming and J lost 6 bases, with 20 bases between them. The CDR3 contains 16 residues. The chain's CDR3 is CASRPTGTGSNSPLHF. In DNA, the CDR3 is TGCGCCAGCCGGCCCACAGGGACCGGGTCTAATTCACCCCTCCACTTT.

The V gene is TRBV5-1, the J gene TRBJ1-5; the match to TRBD1 covers 7 bases. Germline CDR1 and CDR2: SGHRS and YFSETQ. The CDR3 loop spans 15 amino acids. Germline trimming cut 2 bases from V and 1 base from J; bases unmatched to any gene: 3. In DNA form, the CDR3 reads TGCGCCAGCAGCTTCACAGGGGACAGCAATCAGCCCCAGCATTTT. Translation gives CASSFTGDSNQPQHF.

The table lists this clone with a few counts. V is TRBV3-1 (or the pseudogene TRBV3-2) and J is TRBJ1-1; 9 positions agree with TRBD1. Germline assignment: CDR1 LGHDT and CDR2 YNNKEL (reference sequence). Trimming removed 4 bases from V and 5 bases from J; junction bases left unmatched: 8. The CDR3 has 15 residues. The CDR3 DNA reads as TGTGCCAGCAGCCCAAGGACAGGGGCAGGGACTGAAGCTTTCTTT. Its translation is CASSPRTGAGTEAFF.

This clone came up a few times. The V gene is TRBV14, the J gene TRBJ2-1, with D possibly TRBD2 on 6 matching bases. The germline V gene has CDR1 SGHDN and CDR2 FVKESK. With 4 bases removed from V and 4 bases from J, the gap between germline ends came to 14 bases. The CDR3 has 15 amino acids. CDR3 residues: CASSRWGGKYNEQFF. CDR3 nucleotide sequence: TGTGCCAGCAGCCGGTGGGGCGGGAAGTACAATGAGCAGTTCTTC.

The genes are TRBV28 and TRBJ1-4; 7 bases are shared with TRBD1. This CDR3 region has 15 residues. CDR1 MDHEN and CDR2 SYDVKM come from the germline V gene. J was trimmed by 6 bases and V by 6 bases; bases with no gene match: 10. CDR3 protein: CASSLYRDSYEKLFF. In DNA form, the CDR3 reads TGTGCCAGCAGCCTCTACCGGGACAGCTATGAAAAACTGTTTTTT.

V usage is TRBV29-1 and J usage is TRBJ1-6; D not resolved. V lost 6 bases and J lost 4, with 10 bases in between. This CDR3 region has 13 residues. Germline V gene data show CDR1 as SQVTM and CDR2 as ANQGSEA. The CDR3 region is CSVTTDYNSPLHF. The CDR3 DNA reads as TGCAGCGTAACGACTGATTATAATTCACCCCTCCACTTT.

This clone was detected a few times. V usage is TRBV6-2 or TRBV6-3 and J usage is TRBJ1-5; D is uncertain. The germline V gene has CDR1 MNHEY and CDR2 SVGEGT. CDR3 length: 14 residues. The V and J ends lost 2 bases and 5 bases respectively, with 10 bases between them. CDR3 sequence (DNA): TGTGCCAGCAGTTACCCTCCCCTTTATCAGCCCCAGCATTTT. Translating it yields CASSYPPLYQPQHF.

V is TRBV5-4 and J is TRBJ2-1; tentatively, D is TRBD1 (5 bases). Germline values: CDR1 SGHNT, CDR2 YYREEE (reference sequence). This CDR3 is built from 13 residues. Trimming stripped 0 bases from V and 5 bases from J, with 6 bases between. The CDR3: CASSLAGNNEQFF. DNA for the CDR3: TGTGCCAGCAGCTTGGCAGGGAACAATGAGCAGTTCTTC. Drawing the rest from reference TRBV5-4 and TRBJ2-1, the complete variable domain is ETGVTQSPTHLIKTRGQQVTLRCSSQSGHNTVSWYQQALGQGPQFIFQYYREEENGRGNFPPRFSGLQFPNYSSELNVNALELDDSALYLCASSLAGNNEQFFGPGTRLTVL.

This chain joins TRBV7-2 and TRBJ2-3; tentative D call: TRBD1 (5 bases). The CDR3 spans 18 residues. Germline CDR1 reads SGHTA; CDR2 reads FQGNSA. Trimming removed 1 base from V and 5 bases from J, with 22 bases in between. CDR3 nucleotides: TGTGCCAGCAGCTTAGTAGGTGTACGATGGGGCAGGAGAGATACGCAGTATTTT. This encodes CASSLVGVRWGRRDTQYF. The full variable domain, its missing parts supplied by reference TRBV7-2 and TRBJ2-3, is GAGVSQSPSNKVTEKGKDVELRCDPISGHTALYWYRQSLGQGLEFLIYFQGNSAPDKSGLPSDRFSAERTGGSVSTLTIQRTQQEDSAVYLCASSLVGVRWGRRDTQYFGPGTRLTVL.

As to this clone: The junction and the germline gene differ at one end; a read error may be behind it. The chain recombines TRBV3-1 (or the pseudogene TRBV3-2) with TRBJ2-7, with D possibly matching TRBD1 (6 bases). CDR3 length: 12 residues. Germline CDR1 LGHDT, CDR2 YNNKEL (reference sequence). The CDR3 loop reads CASSHTSGTYNF. CDR3 coding DNA: TGTGCCAGCAGCCACACTTCCGGGACATACAATTTC.

This chain uses TRBV5-1 with TRBJ2-7, with 11 bases matching TRBD2. Losses at the gene ends were 2 bases for V and 2 bases for J; bases not matched to a gene: 12. This CDR3 is built from 18 residues. CDR1 is SGHRS, CDR2 YFSETQ, per germline. The CDR3 nucleotides are TGCGCCAGCAGCTTTGGGTCCGGTTCGACTAGCGGGGCCTACGAGCAGTACTTC. Translation: CASSFGSGSTSGAYEQYF.

The V gene is TRBV3-1 (or the pseudogene TRBV3-2), the J gene TRBJ2-2; 9 positions match TRBD2. Germline V lookup: CDR1 LGHDT, CDR2 YNNKEL (reference sequence). This CDR3 spans 17 amino acids. J was trimmed by 7 bases and V by 4 bases; bases with no gene match: 13. DNA for the CDR3: TGTGCCAGCAGCCGGTTGCTTGGCGGGAGGGCCGTCGGGGAGCTGTTTTTT. Translating gives CASSRLLGGRAVGELFF.

The V gene is TRBV29-1, the J gene TRBJ1-1; D remains ambiguous. This CDR3 has 13 residues. V lost 5 bases, J lost 5 bases, and 15 bases lay in between. Germline CDR1 SQVTM, CDR2 ANQGSEA. CDR3 protein: CSVNMGGGTEAFF. For the CDR3, the DNA is TGCAGCGTTAATATGGGTGGAGGGACTGAAGCTTTCTTT.

The genes are TRBV4-1 and TRBJ2-3; TRBD2 agrees at 11 bases. CDR3 length: 16 residues. With V trimmed by 4 bases and J by 4 bases, 7 bases remained unmatched. The V gene's germline CDR1 is MGHRA and CDR2 YSYEKL. The CDR3 DNA reads TGCGCCAGCAGCCTCAGTAGCGGGAGGGATTCAGATACGCAGTATTTT. This encodes CASSLSSGRDSDTQYF.

The chain is built from TRBV18 and TRBJ2-7, with a possible D match to TRBD1 (6 bases). V was trimmed by 1 base and J by 5 bases, leaving 12 bases between them. The CDR3 covers 14 residues. Per the germline V gene, CDR1 is KGHSH and CDR2 is LQKENI. CDR3: CASSPLEQGHEQYF. DNA of the CDR3: TGTGCCAGCTCACCACTGGAACAGGGCCACGAGCAGTACTTC.

In its sample, this clone was seen a few times. The chain couples TRBV28 to TRBJ1-5; 7 bases line up with TRBD1. The CDR3 runs 16 residues. Per germline, CDR1 MDHEN and CDR2 SYDVKM. The junction had 16 bases not matched to a gene; V was cut back by 7 bases and J by 7 bases. Here the CDR3 DNA reads TGTGCCAGCACCGTGGGTACAGGGGCTAACCGGCAGCCCCAGCATTTT. It is translated as CASTVGTGANRQPQHF. Full variable domain (outside the CDR3, taken from reference TRBV28 and TRBJ1-5): DVKVTQSSRYLVKRTGEKVFLECVQDMDHENMFWYRQDPGLGLRLIYFSYDVKMKEKGDIPEGYSVSREKKERFSLILESASTNQTSMYLCASTVGTGANRQPQHFGDGTRLSIL.

This rearrangement joins TRBV2 to TRBJ2-2; 10 nucleotides agree with TRBD2. Germline CDR1 SNHLY, CDR2 FYNNEI. V was clipped by 6 bases and J by 1 base; unmatched bases: 2. The CDR3 consists of 15 residues. The DNA for the CDR3 is TGTGCCAGCAGGACTAGCGGGTTGAACACCGGGGAGCTGTTTTTT. Residues: CASRTSGLNTGELFF.

The gene calls are TRBV14 and TRBJ2-4; 15 nucleotides match TRBD2. Germline loops: CDR1 SGHDN, CDR2 FVKESK. The trim removed 0 bases at V and 11 bases at J, leaving 8 bases unmatched. The CDR3 is 17 residues long. CDR3 amino acids: CASSQETSGLAGGVQYF. Here the CDR3 DNA reads TGTGCCAGCAGCCAAGAAACAAGCGGACTAGCGGGAGGGGTTCAGTACTTC.

V is TRBV24-1 and J is TRBJ2-1; D is uncertain. Germline values: CDR1 KGHDR, CDR2 SFDVKD. The CDR3 sequence is 15 residues long. V was trimmed by 3 bases and J by 0 bases, leaving 8 bases between them. DNA for the CDR3: TGTGCCACCAGTGATAACACCCGCTCCTACAATGAGCAGTTCTTC. It is translated as CATSDNTRSYNEQFF.

The chain joins TRBV11-2 to TRBJ1-5; 7 bases agree with TRBD1. The CDR3 has 15 amino acids. Germline V gene lookup returns CDR1 SGHAT and CDR2 FQNNGV. After removal of 2 bases from V and 4 bases from J, the junction contained 5 bases not matched to a gene. The CDR3 here is CASSLTGTDNQPQHF. Here the CDR3 DNA reads TGTGCCAGCAGCTTAACCGGGACAGATAATCAGCCCCAGCATTTT.

This chain connects TRBV5-6 to TRBJ2-7, with TRBD1 matching over 11 bases. The germline gives CDR1 SGHDT, CDR2 YYEEEE. There are 15 residues in the CDR3. V was clipped by 2 bases and J by 2 bases; unmatched bases: 3. This CDR3 is CASSFRGQGAYEQYF. The CDR3 nucleotides are TGTGCCAGCAGCTTTAGGGGACAGGGGGCCTACGAGCAGTACTTC.

The sample holds a few counts of this clone. The chain couples TRBV12-3 or TRBV12-4 to TRBJ2-5, with D unresolved. The length of the CDR3 is 12 residues. V dropped 7 bases and J dropped 0 bases, with 6 bases sitting between them. As DNA, the CDR3 is TGTGCCAGCACCTCGTACCAAGAGACCCAGTACTTC. Translation gives CASTSYQETQYF.

The chain couples TRBV9 to TRBJ2-3; D ambiguous. V dropped 1 base and J dropped 2 bases, with 5 bases sitting between them. Germline CDR1 reads SGDLS; CDR2 reads YYNGEE. This CDR3 is built from 13 residues. This chain's CDR3 is CASSVSPTDTQYF. CDR3 nucleotide sequence: TGTGCCAGCAGCGTATCTCCCACAGATACGCAGTATTTT.

The chain couples TRBV6-1 to TRBJ1-3; the D gene is possibly TRBD1 (5 bases). Germline V gene lookup returns CDR1 MNHNS and CDR2 SASEGT. V gave up 3 bases and J gave up 3 bases, with 12 bases separating them. The CDR3 runs to 15 residues. CDR3 DNA sequence: TGTGCCAGCAGTGAGGCAGGGTGGAATGGAAACACCATATATTTT. It yields the protein CASSEAGWNGNTIYF.

The chain couples TRBV5-4 to TRBJ2-2; TRBD2 matches 14 bases. The CDR3 extends over 17 amino acids. V was clipped by 4 bases and J by 4 bases; unmatched bases: 6. From germline, CDR1 is SGHNT and CDR2 YYREEE (reference sequence). CDR3 amino acids: CASSPGTSGSLTGELFF. CDR3 nucleotide sequence: TGTGCCAGCAGCCCCGGGACTAGCGGGAGTCTCACCGGGGAGCTGTTTTTT.

The chain joins TRBV2 to TRBJ1-1; D gene uncertain. V gave up 7 bases and J gave up 0 bases, with 9 bases separating them. Germline V CDR1 and CDR2: SNHLY, FYNNEI. This CDR3 is 13 amino acids long. The CDR3 bases are TGTGCCAGCACACCGCCGGTGAACACTGAAGCTTTCTTT. Its protein product is CASTPPVNTEAFF.